This T cell receptor (beta chain) is drawn from a study of blood T cell repertoires in COVID-19. The CDR3 runs 18 residues. CDR1 and CDR2 from the germline V gene are SEHNR and FQNEAQ (reference sequence). V was trimmed by 5 bases and J by 3 bases, leaving 23 bases between them. Data came from immunoSEQ multiplex PCR; TCRdb stores just in-frame clones and leaves some out. The sample holds a few hundred thousand clones, 80% to 90% seen once. The TCR sequence derives from a woman between 65 and 79 years old with acute or convalescent COVID-19. The V gene is TRBV7-9, the J gene TRBJ2-1, with TRBD1 as a possible D gene (7 bases). The specimen sequenced was peripheral blood. CDR3 nucleotide sequence: TGTGCCAGCAGCCCGCGGGACAGTAAAACCTCAAGCTACAATGAGCAGTTCTTC. It yields the protein CASSPRDSKTSSYNEQFF.